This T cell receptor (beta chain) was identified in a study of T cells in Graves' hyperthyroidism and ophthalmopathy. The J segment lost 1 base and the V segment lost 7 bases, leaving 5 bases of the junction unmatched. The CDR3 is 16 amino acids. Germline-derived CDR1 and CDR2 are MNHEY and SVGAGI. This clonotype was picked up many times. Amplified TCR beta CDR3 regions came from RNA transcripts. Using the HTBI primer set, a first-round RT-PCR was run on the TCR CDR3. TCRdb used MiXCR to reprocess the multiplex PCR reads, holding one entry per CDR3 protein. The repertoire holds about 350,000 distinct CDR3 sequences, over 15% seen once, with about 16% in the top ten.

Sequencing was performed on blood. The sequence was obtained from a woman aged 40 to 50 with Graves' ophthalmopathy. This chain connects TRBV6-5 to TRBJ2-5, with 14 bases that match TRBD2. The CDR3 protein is CASTKGLAGAQETQYF. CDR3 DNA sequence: TGTGCCAGCACCAAGGGACTAGCGGGAGCCCAAGAGACCCAGTACTTC.